The next 25 T cell receptor beta chains were all read from a single sample in a study of T cell changes during pregnancy in multiple sclerosis. The assay was immunoSEQ multiplex PCR, and TCRdb's table has in-frame clones only and misses some. The data show 35,000 to 55,000 clones, 88% seen once. The sequenced sample was CD8+ T cells from peripheral blood mononuclear cells, obtained after pregnancy. These receptors originate from a female donor in good health, enrolled as a control in a pregnancy study.

V is TRBV5-1 and J is TRBJ2-5; TRBD2 aligns across 8 bases. CDR1 is SGHRS and CDR2 is YFSETQ in the germline V gene. The CDR3 sequence is 13 residues long. The ends lost 1 base at V and 5 bases at J; junction bases unmatched: 1. DNA for the CDR3: TGCGCCAGCAGCTTGCCGGGAGGGGAGACCCAGTACTTC. Amino acids: CASSLPGGETQYF.

This rearrangement joins TRBV11-3 to TRBJ2-1, with 12 nucleotides matching TRBD2. The V gene end was trimmed by 2 bases and the J gene end by 10 bases; junction bases not matched to a gene: 3. Germline-derived CDR1 and CDR2 are SGHNT and YENEEA. CDR3 length equals 14 residues. CDR3: CASSLKLAGGEQFF. In DNA, the CDR3 is TGTGCCAGCAGCTTAAAACTAGCGGGGGGAGAGCAGTTCTTC.

V is TRBV2 and J is TRBJ1-5; tentative D call: TRBD1 (6 bases). This CDR3 has 16 amino acids. Trimming pared 0 bases from V and 3 bases from J, leaving 12 bases between. Germline V lookup: CDR1 SNHLY, CDR2 FYNNEI. In DNA form, the CDR3 reads TGTGCCAGCAGTGAAGCGCACAGGGTCGCCAATCAGCCCCAGCATTTT. Translating it yields CASSEAHRVANQPQHF. Using reference TRBV2 and TRBJ1-5 for the parts outside the CDR3, the full variable domain is EPEVTQTPSHQVTQMGQEVILRCVPISNHLYFYWYRQILGQKVEFLVSFYNNEISEKSEIFDDQFSVERPDGSNFTLKIRSTKLEDSAMYFCASSEAHRVANQPQHFGDGTRLSIL.

V and J are TRBV5-6 and TRBJ1-1; 11 bases align to TRBD1. This CDR3 is 15 amino acids long. J was trimmed by 6 bases and V by 3 bases; bases with no gene match: 7. Germline values: CDR1 SGHDT, CDR2 YYEEEE. The CDR3 loop reads CASSSADRGHAEAFF. CDR3 sequence (DNA): TGTGCCAGCAGCTCGGCGGACAGGGGGCACGCTGAAGCTTTCTTT.

The chain links TRBV4-3 to TRBJ1-3; D is unclear. With 0 bases removed from V and 0 bases from J, the gap between germline ends came to 12 bases. The CDR3 covers 17 residues. Germline assignment: CDR1 LGHNA and CDR2 YSLEER. The CDR3 sequence is CASSQDGPLSSGNTIYF. Here the CDR3 DNA reads TGCGCCAGCAGCCAAGATGGGCCCCTTTCCTCTGGAAACACCATATATTTT.

A single count supports this clone. For the CDR3, the DNA is TGTGCCAGCAGCCCCCGGGGGGGCGAGCAGTACTTC. This sequence encodes CASSPRGGEQYF. The rearrangement uses TRBV27 and TRBJ2-5, with TRBD2 matching 8 bases. The J call is doubtful: the DNA matches TRBJ2-7 better. Per the germline V gene, CDR1 is MNHEY and CDR2 is SMNVEV (reference sequence). The CDR3 has 12 amino acids.

The V call is TRBV7-2, the J call TRBJ2-3; D may be TRBD2 (5 bases). The CDR3 totals 14 residues. With 3 bases removed from V and 2 bases from J, the gap between germline ends came to 9 bases. Germline CDR1 reads SGHTA; CDR2 reads FQGNSA. CDR3 loop: CASSLDLITDTQYF. In DNA, the CDR3 is TGTGCCAGCAGCTTGGACTTGATCACAGATACGCAGTATTTT.

V usage is TRBV10-2 and J usage is TRBJ1-2, with D perhaps TRBD1 (5 bases). The V end lost 2 bases, the J end lost 8 bases, and 15 bases lay between the germline ends. CDR1 is WSHSY and CDR2 is SAAADI in the germline V gene. The CDR3 consists of 14 residues. This chain's CDR3 is CASSETRGDAGYTF. In DNA form, the CDR3 reads TGCGCCAGCAGTGAGACACGGGGGGACGCGGGCTACACCTTC.

This chain connects TRBV9 to TRBJ2-1; 9 bases are a match to TRBD2. Trimming took 1 base from V and 5 from J; bases not matched to a gene: 4. The CDR3 covers 15 residues. Germline V CDR1 and CDR2: SGDLS, YYNGEE. As DNA, the CDR3 is TGTGCCAGCAGCGTACGGGCGGGGGGGAACAATGAGCAGTTCTTC. This gives the protein CASSVRAGGNNEQFF. Using reference TRBV9 and TRBJ2-1 for the parts outside the CDR3, the full variable domain is DSGVTQTPKHLITATGQRVTLRCSPRSGDLSVYWYQQSLDQGLQFLIQYYNGEERAKGNILERFSAQQFPDLHSELNLSSLELGDSALYFCASSVRAGGNNEQFFGPGTRLTVL.

V gene TRBV11-2 combines with J gene TRBJ2-2; a possible D gene is TRBD2 (7 bases). V lost 5 bases to trimming and J lost 0 bases, with 16 bases between them. Germline CDR1 SGHAT, CDR2 FQNNGV. This CDR3 has 17 amino acids. The CDR3, as DNA: TGTGCCAGCAGCCCCTCCCGGGGGGCGCCGAACACCGGGGAGCTGTTTTTT. Encoded protein: CASSPSRGAPNTGELFF.

The rearrangement joins TRBV27 to TRBJ1-6; unclear D gene. V was pared by 3 bases and J by 6 bases, with 3 bases between. CDR1 and CDR2 from the germline V gene are MNHEY and SMNVEV (reference sequence). The CDR3 consists of 12 residues. The CDR3 coding sequence is TGTGCCAGCAGTTTGAGTAATTCACCCCTCCACTTT. This gives the protein CASSLSNSPLHF.

V usage is TRBV4-3 and J usage is TRBJ1-1; 10 bases agree with TRBD1. This CDR3 contains 15 residues. The V and J ends lost 4 bases and 4 bases, in that order; junction bases with no gene match: 6. Germline loops: CDR1 LGHNA, CDR2 YSLEER. The CDR3 sequence is CASSRGQGGTTEAFF. CDR3 in DNA: TGCGCCAGCAGCCGAGGACAGGGGGGGACCACTGAAGCTTTCTTT.

This chain links TRBV7-2 with TRBJ2-7, with D tentatively TRBD2 (7 bases). V was trimmed by 1 base and J by 6 bases, leaving 13 bases between them. The CDR3 extends over 14 amino acids. Germline CDR1 SGHTA, CDR2 FQGNSA. The CDR3 here is CASSLGGGRREQYF. The CDR3 DNA is TGTGCCAGCAGCTTAGGGGGGGGGCGTCGCGAGCAGTACTTC.

The CDR3 protein is CASSSGQAYRPQHF. The CDR3 nucleotides are TGTGCCAGCAGCTCCGGACAGGCGTACCGGCCCCAGCATTTT. This chain joins TRBV7-9 and TRBJ1-5; 7 bases are a match to TRBD1. The CDR3 runs to 14 residues. J gave up 9 bases and V 4 bases, and 9 bases lay outside the gene matches. Germline lookup yields CDR1 SEHNR and CDR2 FQNEAQ (reference sequence).

This chain connects TRBV11-2 to TRBJ2-3; no definite D call. The CDR3 covers 15 residues. Trimming cost V 1 base and J 6 bases, with 14 bases left between them. CDR1 SGHAT and CDR2 FQNNGV come from the germline V gene. CDR3 loop: CASSLVEGWADTQYF. CDR3 nucleotides: TGTGCCAGCAGCTTAGTTGAAGGATGGGCCGATACGCAGTATTTT.

V and J are TRBV10-3 and TRBJ1-2; D perhaps matches TRBD1 (5 bases). The CDR3 length is 12 residues. Germline V gene sequence: CDR1 ENHRY, CDR2 SYGVKD. V was cut by 6 bases and J by 6 bases, with 11 bases left in between. CDR3 sequence: CAISPGGNGYTF. The CDR3 DNA follows: TGTGCCATCAGCCCGGGGGGGAATGGCTACACCTTC.

The V call is TRBV11-1, the J call TRBJ2-1; TRBD2 agrees at 11 bases. Germline CDR1 and CDR2: SGHAT and FQDESV (reference sequence). The CDR3 runs to 15 residues. The V gene end was trimmed by 4 bases and the J gene end by 8 bases; junction bases not matched to a gene: 7. CDR3 sequence (DNA): TGTGCCAGCAGCTCTCGACTAGCGGGGACCGATGAGCAGTTCTTC. This gives the protein CASSSRLAGTDEQFF.

The gene calls are TRBV10-2 and TRBJ1-3; D unresolved. V was pared by 2 bases and J by 4 bases, with 6 bases between. The germline V gene has CDR1 WSHSY and CDR2 SAAADI. This CDR3 contains 13 residues. As DNA, the CDR3 is TGCGCCAGCAGTGAGGGGAGGGGAAACACCATATATTTT. Amino acid sequence: CASSEGRGNTIYF.

The rearrangement joins TRBV5-1 to TRBJ2-3; 9 nucleotides agree with TRBD1. Germline assignment: CDR1 SGHRS and CDR2 YFSETQ. The CDR3 runs to 16 residues. J lost 5 bases, V lost 0 bases, and 7 bases had no gene match. The CDR3 coding sequence is TGCGCCAGCAGCTTGGCTGGGACAGGGACTCGAGATACGCAGTATTTT. This translates into CASSLAGTGTRDTQYF. Supplemented by reference TRBV5-1 and TRBJ2-3, the full variable domain reads KAGVTQTPRYLIKTRGQQVTLSCSPISGHRSVSWYQQTPGQGLQFLFEYFSETQRNKGNFPGRFSGRQFSNSRSEMNVSTLELGDSALYLCASSLAGTGTRDTQYFGPGTRLTVL.

J is TRBJ2-7 and V is TRBV9; tentative D call: TRBD1 (6 bases). Trimming removed 4 bases at V and 2 bases at J, with 13 bases between. This CDR3 region has 14 residues. Germline V gene sequence: CDR1 SGDLS, CDR2 YYNGEE. The CDR3 DNA reads TGTGCCAGCAGCCCCCAAGACAGGCCCTACGAGCAGTACTTC. This codes for CASSPQDRPYEQYF.

The V gene is TRBV6-1, the J gene TRBJ2-3; D might be TRBD2 (6 bases). The length of the CDR3 is 15 residues. Trimming took off 1 base at V and 2 bases at J, with 10 bases between the two ends. Germline loops: CDR1 MNHNS, CDR2 SASEGT. CDR3 DNA: TGTGCCAGCAGTGAAGGGGCACTAGCCACAGATACGCAGTATTTT. Residues: CASSEGALATDTQYF.

The chain links TRBV9 to TRBJ2-1; 8 bases align to TRBD1. Germline assignment: CDR1 SGDLS and CDR2 YYNGEE. The CDR3 is 16 residues long. Unmatched junction bases numbered 5, after V lost 3 bases and J lost 0 bases. This chain's CDR3 is CASSGTGGSSYNEQFF. The DNA of the CDR3 is TGTGCCAGCAGCGGAACAGGGGGGAGCTCCTACAATGAGCAGTTCTTC.

The V gene is TRBV29-1, the J gene TRBJ2-3, with TRBD2 identical over 8 bases. CDR1 and CDR2 (germline): SQVTM, ANQGSEA. V lost 0 bases and J lost 0; bases outside the gene matches: 5. There are 16 residues in the CDR3. CDR3 nucleotide sequence: TGCAGCGTTGAAGAACGGGGGGGCCGGAGCACAGATACGCAGTATTTT. Its translation is CSVEERGGRSTDTQYF.

The CDR3 coding sequence is TGTGCCAGCAGCTGGGACAGGGGCACCTACGAGCAGTACTTC. This gives the protein CASSWDRGTYEQYF. The chain employs TRBV5-6 and TRBJ2-7, with 10 bases fitting TRBD1. Trimming took 3 bases from V and 2 from J; bases not matched to a gene: 2. The CDR3 loop spans 14 amino acids. CDR1 and CDR2 from the germline V gene are SGHDT and YYEEEE.

The chain recombines TRBV19 with TRBJ2-7, with D unclear. The CDR3 runs 12 residues. V dropped 3 bases and J dropped 6 bases, with 9 bases sitting between them. Germline lookup yields CDR1 LNHDA and CDR2 SQIVND (reference sequence). The CDR3 spells CASSIGAREQYF. Here the CDR3 DNA reads TGTGCCAGTAGTATCGGAGCTCGCGAGCAGTACTTC. Supplemented by reference TRBV19 and TRBJ2-7, the full variable domain reads DGGITQSPKYLFRKEGQNVTLSCEQNLNHDAMYWYRQDPGQGLRLIYYSQIVNDFQKGDIAEGYSVSREKKESFPLTVTSAQKNPTAFYLCASSIGAREQYFGPGTRLTVT.